This T cell receptor (beta chain) originates from a study of vaccination and CD4 T cells after COVID-19. This CDR3 has 15 residues. Germline values: CDR1 SEHNR, CDR2 FQNEAQ (reference sequence). This sample's treatment: approximately 9-day PBMC culture with coronavirus spike peptide pools or control peptides (ViraFEST assay). Study observations and caveats: Median SARS-CoV-2-reactive clonotype numbers went from 21 to 38; this increase was not significant.

As to this clonotype: The antigen is undetermined. The junction shows a germline mismatch at one end, possibly a read error.

Cultured CD4+ T cell DNA underwent sequencing with the Oncomine TCR Beta short-read assay. MiXCR, applied by TCRdb to the PCR reads, yields one record per CDR3 protein. This table has about 8,000 distinct CDR3 sequences, 45% to 50% appearing once. The sequence came from a human donor who had recovered from COVID-19. The chain has TRBV7-9 and TRBJ2-1; 8 bases agree with TRBD2. Material for sequencing was CD4+ T cells from blood, cultured in vitro. The CDR3 region is CASSDGGASYNEQLF. The CDR3 DNA follows: TGTGCCAGCAGCGACGGGGGGGCCTCCTACAATGAGCAGCTCTTC.